This T cell receptor beta chain was observed in a study of OX40 agonist ivuxolimab in advanced cancers. Study-level information: While on treatment, patients had intravenous ivuxolimab at 0.01 to 10 mg/kg every 2 weeks.

The CDR3 has 15 residues. From germline, CDR1 is SGHKS and CDR2 YYEKEE (reference sequence). The V and J ends lost 0 bases and 0 bases respectively, with 4 bases between them. The table came from immunoSEQ multiplex PCR; TCRdb's copy has only in-frame clones and leaves some out. The profile shows some 80,000 clones, around 83% of them singletons. The sequence came from an adult with an advanced solid tumor such as melanoma, head and neck, liver or kidney cancer. This rearrangement joins TRBV5-5 to TRBJ2-6; no firm D call. Here the sequenced sample was CD4+ or CD8+ T cells sorted from blood, taken in a trial of the OX40 agonist ivuxolimab. The CDR3 nucleotides are TGTGCCAGCAGCTTGGTTCCCTCTGGGGCCAACGTCCTGACTTTC. This codes for CASSLVPSGANVLTF.